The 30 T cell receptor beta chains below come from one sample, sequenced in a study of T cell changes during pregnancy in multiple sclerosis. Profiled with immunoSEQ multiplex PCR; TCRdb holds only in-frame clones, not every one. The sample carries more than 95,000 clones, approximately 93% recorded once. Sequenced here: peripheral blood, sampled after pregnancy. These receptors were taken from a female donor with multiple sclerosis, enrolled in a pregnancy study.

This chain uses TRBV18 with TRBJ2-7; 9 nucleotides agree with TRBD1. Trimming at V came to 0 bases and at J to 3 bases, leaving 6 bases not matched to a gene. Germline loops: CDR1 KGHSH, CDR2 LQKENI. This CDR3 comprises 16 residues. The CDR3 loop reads CASSPPIGTGSYEQYF. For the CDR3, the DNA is TGTGCCAGCTCACCACCGATAGGGACAGGGAGCTACGAGCAGTACTTC.

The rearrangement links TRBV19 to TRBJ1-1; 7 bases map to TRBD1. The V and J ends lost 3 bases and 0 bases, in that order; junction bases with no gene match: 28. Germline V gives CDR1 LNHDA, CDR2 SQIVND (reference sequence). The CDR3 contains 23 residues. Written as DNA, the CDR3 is TGTGCCAGTAGTATTGTCGCGTCTCCCCTGGCACCACTCAGGGGGAGGATGAACACTGAAGCTTTCTTT. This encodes CASSIVASPLAPLRGRMNTEAFF.

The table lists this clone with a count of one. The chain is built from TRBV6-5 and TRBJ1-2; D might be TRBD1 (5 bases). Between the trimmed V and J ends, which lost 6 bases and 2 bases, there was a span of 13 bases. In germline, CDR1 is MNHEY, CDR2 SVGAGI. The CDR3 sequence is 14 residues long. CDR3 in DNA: TGTGCCAGCAGGCGGGACGGAAAAAACTATGGCTACACCTTC. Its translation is CASRRDGKNYGYTF.

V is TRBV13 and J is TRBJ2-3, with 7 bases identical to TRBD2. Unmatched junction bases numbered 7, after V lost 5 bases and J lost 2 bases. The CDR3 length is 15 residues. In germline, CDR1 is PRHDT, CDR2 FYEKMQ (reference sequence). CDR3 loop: CASSRERDPTDTQYF. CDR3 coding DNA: TGTGCCAGCAGCCGAGAGCGGGATCCCACAGATACGCAGTATTTT.

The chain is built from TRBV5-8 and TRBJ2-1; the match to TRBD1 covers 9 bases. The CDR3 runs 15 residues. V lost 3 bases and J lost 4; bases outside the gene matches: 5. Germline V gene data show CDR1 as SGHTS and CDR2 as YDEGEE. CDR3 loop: CASSSGDRAYNEQFF. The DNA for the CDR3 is TGTGCCAGCAGCTCCGGGGACAGGGCGTACAATGAGCAGTTCTTC.

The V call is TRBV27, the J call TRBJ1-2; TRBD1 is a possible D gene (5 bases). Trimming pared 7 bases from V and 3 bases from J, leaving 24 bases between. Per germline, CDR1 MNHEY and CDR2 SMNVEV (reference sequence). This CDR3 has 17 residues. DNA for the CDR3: TGTGCCAGCAAACGGGGGGTACTCGGCGAGATCGACTATGGCTACACCTTC. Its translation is CASKRGVLGEIDYGYTF.

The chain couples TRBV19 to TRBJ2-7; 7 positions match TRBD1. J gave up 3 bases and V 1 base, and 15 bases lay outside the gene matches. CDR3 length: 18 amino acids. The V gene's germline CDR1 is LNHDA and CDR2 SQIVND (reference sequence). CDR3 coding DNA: TGTGCCAGTAGTATAGGACAGGGTGTATGGAACCCCAACTACGAGCAGTACTTC. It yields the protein CASSIGQGVWNPNYEQYF. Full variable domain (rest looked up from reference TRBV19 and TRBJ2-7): DGGITQSPKYLFRKEGQNVTLSCEQNLNHDAMYWYRQDPGQGLRLIYYSQIVNDFQKGDIAEGYSVSREKKESFPLTVTSAQKNPTAFYLCASSIGQGVWNPNYEQYFGPGTRLTVT.

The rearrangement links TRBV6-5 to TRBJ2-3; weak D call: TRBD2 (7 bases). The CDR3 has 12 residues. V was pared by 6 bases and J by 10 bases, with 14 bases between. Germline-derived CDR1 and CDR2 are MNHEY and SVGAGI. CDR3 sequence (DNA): TGTGCCAGCAGCGAACGGGGGGCCTCGCAGTATTTT. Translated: CASSERGASQYF.

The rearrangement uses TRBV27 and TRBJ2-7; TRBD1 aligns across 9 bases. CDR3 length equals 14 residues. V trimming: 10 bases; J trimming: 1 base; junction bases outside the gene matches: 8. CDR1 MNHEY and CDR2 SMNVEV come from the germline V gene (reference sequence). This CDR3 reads CANTDRGQSYEQYF. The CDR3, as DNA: TGTGCCAATACGGACAGGGGACAATCCTACGAGCAGTACTTC.

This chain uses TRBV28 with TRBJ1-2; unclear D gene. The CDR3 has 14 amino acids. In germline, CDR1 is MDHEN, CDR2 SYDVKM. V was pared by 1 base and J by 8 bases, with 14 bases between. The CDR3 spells CASSLLAGRGGYTF. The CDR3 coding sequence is TGTGCCAGCAGTTTATTAGCGGGCCGAGGGGGCTACACCTTC.

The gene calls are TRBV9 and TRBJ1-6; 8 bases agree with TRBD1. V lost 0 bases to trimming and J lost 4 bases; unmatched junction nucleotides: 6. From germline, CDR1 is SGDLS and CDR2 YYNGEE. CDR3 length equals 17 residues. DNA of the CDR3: TGTGCCAGCAGCGTAGGTGGACAGGGAGATTATAATTCACCCCTCCACTTT. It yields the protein CASSVGGQGDYNSPLHF.

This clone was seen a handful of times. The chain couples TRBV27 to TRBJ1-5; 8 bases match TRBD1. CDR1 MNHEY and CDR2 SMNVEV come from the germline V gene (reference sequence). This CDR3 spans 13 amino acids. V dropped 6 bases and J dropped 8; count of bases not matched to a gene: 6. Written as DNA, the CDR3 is TGTGCCAGCAGCCCAGGGGGCAGAGAGCCCCAGCATTTT. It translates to CASSPGGREPQHF.

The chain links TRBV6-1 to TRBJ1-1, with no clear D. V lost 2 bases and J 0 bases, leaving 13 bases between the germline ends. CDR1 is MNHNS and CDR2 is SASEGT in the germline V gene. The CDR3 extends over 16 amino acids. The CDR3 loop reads CASSESWAAMNTEAFF. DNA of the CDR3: TGTGCCAGCAGTGAAAGTTGGGCAGCAATGAACACTGAAGCTTTCTTT.

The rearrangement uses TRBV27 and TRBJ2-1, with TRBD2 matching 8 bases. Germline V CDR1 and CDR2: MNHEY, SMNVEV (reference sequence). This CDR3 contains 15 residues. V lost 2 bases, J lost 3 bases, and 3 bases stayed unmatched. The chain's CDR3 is CASSLSGSLYNEQFF. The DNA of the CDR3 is TGTGCCAGCAGTTTAAGCGGGAGTCTCTACAATGAGCAGTTCTTC.

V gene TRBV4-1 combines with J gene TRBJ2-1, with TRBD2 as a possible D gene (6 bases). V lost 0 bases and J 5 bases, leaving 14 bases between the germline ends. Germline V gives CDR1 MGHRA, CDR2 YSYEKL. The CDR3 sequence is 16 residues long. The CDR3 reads CASSQDWGEVDNEQFF. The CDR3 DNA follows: TGCGCCAGCAGCCAAGATTGGGGGGAAGTCGACAATGAGCAGTTCTTC.

The CDR3 protein is CASSAILAGGPAEQYF. The CDR3 DNA is TGTGCCAGCAGCGCGATTCTAGCGGGAGGGCCGGCCGAGCAGTACTTC. The chain uses TRBV7-6 and TRBJ2-7, with 12 positions matching TRBD2. Trimming took 5 bases from V and 6 from J; bases not matched to a gene: 11. There are 16 residues in the CDR3. Germline V gives CDR1 SGHVS, CDR2 FNYEAQ. The full variable domain, with the rest looked up from reference TRBV7-6 and TRBJ2-7, is GAGVSQSPRYKVTKRGQDVALRCDPISGHVSLYWYRQALGQGPEFLTYFNYEAQQDKSGLPNDRFSAERPEGSISTLTIQRTEQRDSAMYRCASSAILAGGPAEQYFGPGTRLTVT.

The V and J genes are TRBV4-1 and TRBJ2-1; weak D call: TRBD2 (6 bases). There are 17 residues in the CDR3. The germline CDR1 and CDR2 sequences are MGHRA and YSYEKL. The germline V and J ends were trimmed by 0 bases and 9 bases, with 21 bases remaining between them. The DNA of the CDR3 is TGCGCCAGCAGCCAAGACCCGGGAGCGTCACAAGGGGTTGAGCAGTTCTTC. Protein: CASSQDPGASQGVEQFF.

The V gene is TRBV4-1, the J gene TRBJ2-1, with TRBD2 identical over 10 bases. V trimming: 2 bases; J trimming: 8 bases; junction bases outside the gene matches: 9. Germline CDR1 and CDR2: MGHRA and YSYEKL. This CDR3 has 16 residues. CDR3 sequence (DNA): TGCGCCAGCAGCCAACTACTAGCGGGAAGTCAGGATGAGCAGTTCTTC. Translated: CASSQLLAGSQDEQFF.

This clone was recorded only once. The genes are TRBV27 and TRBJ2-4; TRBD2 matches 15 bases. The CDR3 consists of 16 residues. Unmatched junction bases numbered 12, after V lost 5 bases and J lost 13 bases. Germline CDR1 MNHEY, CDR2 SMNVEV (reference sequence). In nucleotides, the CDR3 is TGTGCCAGCAGTCTGTTCGGACTAGCGGGAGGGCCGGTCCAGTACTTC. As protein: CASSLFGLAGGPVQYF.

CDR3 sequence reads: CASSLDPLRPQHF. In nucleotides, the CDR3 is TGTGCCAGCAGCTTAGATCCCCTGCGGCCCCAGCATTTT. This chain joins TRBV7-6 and TRBJ1-5; no definite D call. The CDR3 runs to 13 residues. Germline V gene data show CDR1 as SGHVS and CDR2 as FNYEAQ. V was trimmed by 1 base and J by 9 bases, leaving 10 bases between them. The variable domain in full, with the rest retrieved from reference TRBV7-6 and TRBJ1-5, is GAGVSQSPRYKVTKRGQDVALRCDPISGHVSLYWYRQALGQGPEFLTYFNYEAQQDKSGLPNDRFSAERPEGSISTLTIQRTEQRDSAMYRCASSLDPLRPQHFGDGTRLSIL.

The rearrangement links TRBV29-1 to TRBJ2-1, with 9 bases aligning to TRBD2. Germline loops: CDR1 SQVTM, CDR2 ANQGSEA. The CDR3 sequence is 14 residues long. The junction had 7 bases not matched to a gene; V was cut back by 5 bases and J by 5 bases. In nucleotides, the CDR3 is TGCAGCGTTTCACCGGGACTAGCTAACAATGAGCAGTTCTTC. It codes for CSVSPGLANNEQFF.

CDR3 amino acids: CASGHQEYSLGERPDTQYF. The CDR3 region has the DNA TGTGCTAGTGGACACCAGGAATACTCCCTGGGAGAAAGGCCAGATACGCAGTATTTT. The chain carries TRBV12-5 and TRBJ2-3; a weak D match, TRBD2 (5 bases). Trimming took off 6 bases at V and 4 bases at J, with 29 bases between the two ends. Germline CDR1 LGHNT, CDR2 FRNRAP. CDR3 length: 19 amino acids.

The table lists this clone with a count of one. CDR3 nucleotide sequence: TGCGCCAGCAGCTCTAGCGGGAGCGGGACAGATACGCAGTATTTT. This sequence encodes CASSSSGSGTDTQYF. V usage is TRBV4-1 and J usage is TRBJ2-3; TRBD2 matches at 10 bases. Germline V lookup: CDR1 MGHRA, CDR2 YSYEKL. V dropped 5 bases and J dropped 3; count of bases not matched to a gene: 5. The CDR3 is 15 amino acids.

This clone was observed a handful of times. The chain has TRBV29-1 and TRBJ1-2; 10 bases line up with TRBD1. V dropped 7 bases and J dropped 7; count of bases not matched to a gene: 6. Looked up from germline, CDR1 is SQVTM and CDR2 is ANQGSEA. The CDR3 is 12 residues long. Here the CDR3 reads CSADRGLTGYTF. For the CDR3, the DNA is TGCAGCGCCGACAGGGGGCTTACTGGCTACACCTTC.

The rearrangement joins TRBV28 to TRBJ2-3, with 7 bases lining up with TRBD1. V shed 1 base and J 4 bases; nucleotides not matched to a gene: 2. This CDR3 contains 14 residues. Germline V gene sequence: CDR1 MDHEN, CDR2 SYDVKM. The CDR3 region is CASSLSGGPDTQYF. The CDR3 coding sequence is TGTGCCAGCAGTTTATCAGGGGGACCAGATACGCAGTATTTT.

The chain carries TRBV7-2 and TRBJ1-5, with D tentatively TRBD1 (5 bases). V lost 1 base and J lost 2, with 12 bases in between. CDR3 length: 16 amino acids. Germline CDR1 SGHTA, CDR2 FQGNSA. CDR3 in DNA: TGTGCCAGCAGCTTAGGGAGGGGAATGGGCAATCAGCCCCAGCATTTT. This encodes CASSLGRGMGNQPQHF.

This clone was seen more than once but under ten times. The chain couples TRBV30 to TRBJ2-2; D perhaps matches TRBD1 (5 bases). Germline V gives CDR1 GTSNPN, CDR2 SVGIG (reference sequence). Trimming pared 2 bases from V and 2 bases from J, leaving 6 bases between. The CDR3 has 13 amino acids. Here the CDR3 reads CAWSTGNTGELFF. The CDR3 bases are TGTGCCTGGAGTACAGGCAACACCGGGGAGCTGTTTTTT.

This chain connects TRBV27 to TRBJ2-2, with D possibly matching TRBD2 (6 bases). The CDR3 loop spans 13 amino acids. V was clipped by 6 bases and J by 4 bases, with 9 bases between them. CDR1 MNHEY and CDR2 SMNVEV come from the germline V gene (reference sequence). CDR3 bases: TGTGCCAGCAGCGGGGGTATCACCGGGGAGCTGTTTTTT. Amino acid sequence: CASSGGITGELFF.

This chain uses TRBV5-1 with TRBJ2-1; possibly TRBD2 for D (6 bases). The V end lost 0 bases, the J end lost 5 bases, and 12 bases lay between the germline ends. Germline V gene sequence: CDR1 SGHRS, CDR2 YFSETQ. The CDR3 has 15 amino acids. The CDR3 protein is CASSLVSRDHNEQFF. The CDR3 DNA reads TGCGCCAGCAGCTTGGTCTCGCGGGACCACAATGAGCAGTTCTTC.

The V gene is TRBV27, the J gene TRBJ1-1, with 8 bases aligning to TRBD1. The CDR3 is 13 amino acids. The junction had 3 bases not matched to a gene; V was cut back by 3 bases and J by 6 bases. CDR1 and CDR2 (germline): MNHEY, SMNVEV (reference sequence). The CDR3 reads CASSFTGGPEAFF. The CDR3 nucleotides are TGTGCCAGCAGTTTCACAGGGGGACCTGAAGCTTTCTTT.